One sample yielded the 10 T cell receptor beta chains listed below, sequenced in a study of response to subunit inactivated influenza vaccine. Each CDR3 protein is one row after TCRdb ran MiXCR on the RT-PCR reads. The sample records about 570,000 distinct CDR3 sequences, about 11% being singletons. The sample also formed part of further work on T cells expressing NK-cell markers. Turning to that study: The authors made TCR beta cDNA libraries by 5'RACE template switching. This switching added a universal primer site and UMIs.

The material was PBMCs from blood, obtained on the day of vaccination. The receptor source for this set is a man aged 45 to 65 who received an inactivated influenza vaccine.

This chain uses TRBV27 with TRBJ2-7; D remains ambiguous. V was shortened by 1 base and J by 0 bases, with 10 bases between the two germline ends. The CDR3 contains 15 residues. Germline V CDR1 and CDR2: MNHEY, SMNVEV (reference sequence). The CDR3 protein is CASSLLAASSYEQYF. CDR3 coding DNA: TGTGCCAGCAGTTTATTAGCAGCCAGCTCCTACGAGCAGTACTTC.

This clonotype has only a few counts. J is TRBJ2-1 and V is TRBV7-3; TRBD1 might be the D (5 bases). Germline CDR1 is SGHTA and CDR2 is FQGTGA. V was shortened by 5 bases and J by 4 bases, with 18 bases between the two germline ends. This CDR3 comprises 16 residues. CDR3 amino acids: CASSRSVGAAYNEQFF. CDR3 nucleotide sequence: TGTGCCAGCAGCAGATCGGTAGGGGCCGCGTACAATGAGCAGTTCTTC.

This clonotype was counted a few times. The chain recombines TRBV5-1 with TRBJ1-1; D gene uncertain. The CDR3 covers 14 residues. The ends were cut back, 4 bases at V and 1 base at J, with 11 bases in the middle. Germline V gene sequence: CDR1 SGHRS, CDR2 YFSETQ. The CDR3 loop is CASSAGPENTEAFF. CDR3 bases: TGCGCCAGCAGCGCCGGCCCTGAGAACACTGAAGCTTTCTTT.

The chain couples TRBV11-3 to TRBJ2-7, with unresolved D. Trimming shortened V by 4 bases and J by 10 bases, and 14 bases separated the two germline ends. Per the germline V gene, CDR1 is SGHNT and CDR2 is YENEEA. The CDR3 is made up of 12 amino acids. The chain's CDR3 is CASSSHSGEQYF. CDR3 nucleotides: TGTGCCAGCAGCTCCCACAGTGGGGAACAGTACTTC.

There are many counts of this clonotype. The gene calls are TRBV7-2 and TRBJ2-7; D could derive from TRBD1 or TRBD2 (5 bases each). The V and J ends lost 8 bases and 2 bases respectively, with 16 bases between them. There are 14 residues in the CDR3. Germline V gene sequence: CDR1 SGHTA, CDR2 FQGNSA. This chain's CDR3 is CASVLWDGTYEQYF. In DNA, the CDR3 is TGTGCCAGCGTCCTTTGGGACGGAACCTACGAGCAGTACTTC. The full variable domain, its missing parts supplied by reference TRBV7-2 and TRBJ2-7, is GAGVSQSPSNKVTEKGKDVELRCDPISGHTALYWYRQSLGQGLEFLIYFQGNSAPDKSGLPSDRFSAERTGGSVSTLTIQRTQQEDSAVYLCASVLWDGTYEQYFGPGTRLTVT.

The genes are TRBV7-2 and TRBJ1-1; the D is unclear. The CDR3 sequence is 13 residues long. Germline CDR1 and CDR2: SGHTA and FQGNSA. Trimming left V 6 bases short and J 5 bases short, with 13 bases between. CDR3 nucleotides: TGTGCCAGCAGGGTGGGTTCGCGGACTGAAGCTTTCTTT. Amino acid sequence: CASRVGSRTEAFF.

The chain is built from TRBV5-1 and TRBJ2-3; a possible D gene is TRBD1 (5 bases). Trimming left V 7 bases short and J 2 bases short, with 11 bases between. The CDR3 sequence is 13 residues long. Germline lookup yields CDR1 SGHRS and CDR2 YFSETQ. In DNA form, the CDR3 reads TGCGCCAGCGCAGGACAAGACACAGATACGCAGTATTTT. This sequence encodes CASAGQDTDTQYF.

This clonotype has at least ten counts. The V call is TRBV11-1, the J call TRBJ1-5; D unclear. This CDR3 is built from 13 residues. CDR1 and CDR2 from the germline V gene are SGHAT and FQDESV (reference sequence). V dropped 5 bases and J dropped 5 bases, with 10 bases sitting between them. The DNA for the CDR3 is TGTGCCAGCAGCCTAAATAATGATCAGCCCCAGCATTTT. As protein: CASSLNNDQPQHF.

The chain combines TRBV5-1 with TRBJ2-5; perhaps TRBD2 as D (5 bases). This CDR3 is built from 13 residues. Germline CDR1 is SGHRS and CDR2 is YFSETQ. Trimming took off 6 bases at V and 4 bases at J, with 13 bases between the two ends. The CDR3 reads CASNPGVGETQYF. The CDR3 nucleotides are TGCGCCAGCAACCCCGGGGTGGGAGAGACCCAGTACTTC.

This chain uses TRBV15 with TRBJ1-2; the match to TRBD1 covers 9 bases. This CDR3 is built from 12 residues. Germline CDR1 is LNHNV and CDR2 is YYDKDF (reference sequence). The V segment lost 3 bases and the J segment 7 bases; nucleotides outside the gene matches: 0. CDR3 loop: CATSRDRGGYTF. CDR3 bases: TGTGCCACCAGCAGGGACAGGGGTGGCTACACCTTC.